Listed below are T cell receptor beta chains from one sample, sequenced in a study of blood T cells in healthy people across ages. TCRdb itself ran the 5' RACE reads through MiXCR, one entry per CDR3 protein. The sample comprises about a million distinct CDR3 sequences, 45% to 60% of which are singletons, and around 21% rests with the top ten. Sequencing used blood. The receptors were gathered from a woman aged 60-70 years in good health. CDR3s include the opening cysteine and the closing phenylalanine or tryptophan. The order of the fields is clone size, V gene, J gene, D gene, CDR3 DNA, CDR3 protein. D genes are given only for firm matches. The size entry is marked missing in some rows and otherwise reads once, few, many or a size class.

>.|TRBV6-2/TRBV6-3|TRBJ2-1|TRBD2
TGTGCCAGCAGCTACCAAGCGGGAGTAACCAATGAGCAGTTCTTC
CASSYQAGVTNEQFF
>.|TRBV13|TRBJ2-5|TRBD2
TGTGCCAGCAGCCACGAAACTAGCGGGAGAGGGACCCAGTACTTC
CASSHETSGRGTQYF
>.|TRBV20-1|TRBJ2-5|TRBD2
TGCAGTGCTAGAGATTCCATTGGGGCTAGCGGGAGCCAGGAGACCCAGTACTTC
CSARDSIGASGSQETQYF
>few|TRBV14|TRBJ2-6|.
TGTGCCAGCAGCCAAGAACAGGTGGCCAGCTCTGGGGCCAACGTCCTGACTTTC
CASSQEQVASSGANVLTF
>.|TRBV29-1|TRBJ2-1|TRBD2
TGCAGCGTTATTCTAGCGGGAGGTAACAATGAGCAGTTCTTC
CSVILAGGNNEQFF
>few|TRBV4-1|TRBJ1-2|.
TGCGCCAGCAGCCAAGGCCCGAGGAACTATGGCTACACCTTC
CASSQGPRNYGYTF
>few|TRBV7-9|TRBJ1-2|.
TGTGCCAGCAGCTTTGTTGGGGCAGGCGAATCCCTAGGCTACACCTTC
CASSFVGAGESLGYTF
>.|TRBV7-2|TRBJ2-3|.
TGTGCCAGCAGCTCGACGGGTCTAAACACAGATACGCAGTATTTT
CASSSTGLNTDTQYF
>few|TRBV28|TRBJ2-7|.
TGTGCCAGCAGTTTAGAACCAGAAGCCTACGAGCAGTACTTC
CASSLEPEAYEQYF
>once|TRBV7-2|TRBJ2-3|TRBD1
TGTGCCAGCAGCTCGGGACAGCCCGCAAGAGATACGCAGTATTTT
CASSSGQPARDTQYF
>.|TRBV4-3|TRBJ2-7|.
TGCGCCAGCAGCCAAGACTCCAATCCCCCAACGGCCCAGTACTTC
CASSQDSNPPTAQYF
>.|TRBV4-2|TRBJ2-7|TRBD2
TGTGCCAGCAGCCAAGTTAGCGGGACCGCCTACGAGCAGTACTTC
CASSQVSGTAYEQYF
>.|TRBV28|TRBJ2-1|TRBD2
TGTGCCAGCAGGATAACTAGCGGGATTTACAATGAGCAGTTCTTC
CASRITSGIYNEQFF
>many|TRBV10-3|TRBJ1-4|TRBD1
TGTGCCATCAGTCCCGGGACAGAGAATGAAAAACTGTTTTTT
CAISPGTENEKLFF
>.|TRBV27|TRBJ2-7|.
TGTGCCAGCAGACCCCCGCGGGTAGCACCCGTTGACGAGCAGTACTTC
CASRPPRVAPVDEQYF
>few|TRBV4-2|TRBJ2-1|.
TGTGCCAGCAGCCAAGATGTAGCACCCCCATACAATGAGCAGTTCTTC
CASSQDVAPPYNEQFF
>.|TRBV3-1|TRBJ2-7|.
TGTGCCAGCAGCCAAAACGGGGGTTCCTACGAGCAGTACTTC
CASSQNGGSYEQYF
>.|TRBV5-8|TRBJ2-2|TRBD1
TGTGCCAGCAGCTCGGGACAGCCAACCGGGGAGCTGTTTTTT
CASSSGQPTGELFF
>few|TRBV6-6|TRBJ1-2|.
TGTGCCAGCAGTATAGGGGGGGGTTTTGACTATGGCTACACCTTC
CASSIGGGFDYGYTF
>.|TRBV29-1|TRBJ2-7|.
TGCAGCGTTGAAAACACTCGATACGAGCAGTACTTC
CSVENTRYEQYF
>.|TRBV10-3|TRBJ2-2|.
TGTGCCATCAGTGAGCAGAGGGTTTGGGAGCTGTTTTTT
CAISEQRVWELFF
>.|TRBV15|TRBJ2-7|.
TGTGCCACCAGCCTCTCCGGGGTTTCCTACGAGCAGTACTTC
CATSLSGVSYEQYF
>.|TRBV20-1|TRBJ1-2|.
TGCAGTGTTGGCCGGCATAACTATGGCTACACCTTC
CSVGRHNYGYTF
>.|TRBV6-5|TRBJ2-1|.
TGTGCCAGCAGTTACGTGGGGGCGGTCGCCTACAATGAGCAGTTCTTC
CASSYVGAVAYNEQFF
>few|TRBV6-5|TRBJ1-4|.
TGTGCCAGCAGTCCGACAGCTCATGAAAAACTGTTTTTT
CASSPTAHEKLFF
>.|TRBV15|TRBJ1-2|.
TGTGCCACCAGCAGAGATCCACGCCGACAGCGAGACTATGGCTACACCTTC
CATSRDPRRQRDYGYTF
>many|TRBV7-9|TRBJ2-7|TRBD1
TGTGCCAGCAGCACTGAGGGGGCCGCTTACGAGCAGTACTTC
CASSTEGAAYEQYF
>once|TRBV14|TRBJ2-6|.
TGTGCCAGCAGCCAACAACGATACAGGGCCCCCTCTGGGGCCAACGTCCTGACTTTC
CASSQQRYRAPSGANVLTF
>few|TRBV7-9|TRBJ2-4|TRBD1
TGTGCCAGCAGCTTGAAAACAGGGGGCGTATCGAACATTCAGTACTTC
CASSLKTGGVSNIQYF
>few|TRBV27|TRBJ2-1|.
TGTGCCAGCAGTTTGAGAGAAACCTACAATGAGCAGTTCTTC
CASSLRETYNEQFF
>once|TRBV2|TRBJ2-1|TRBD2
TGTGCCAGCAGTGAAGGACGGACTAGCGGGATTCGGGAGGAGCAGTTCTTC
CASSEGRTSGIREEQFF
>few|TRBV29-1|TRBJ2-3|.
TGCAGCGTAGCAATTTCGGCTCGTACAGATACGCAGTATTTT
CSVAISARTDTQYF